This T cell receptor (beta chain) was sequenced in a study of CD8+CD57+ T cells in acquired aplastic anemia. The patients chosen for sequencing had shown expansion of CD8+CD57+ cells (detected by flow cytometry). In all patients, the disease was severe acquired aplastic anemia. No therapy was given to patients before blood sampling. Genomic DNA served as template for TCR beta VDJ and CDR3 profiling. MiXCR, applied by TCRdb to the reads, yields one record per CDR3 protein. Of around 200,000 distinct CDR3 sequences detected, 65% appear once; the ten largest clones hold about three fifths. This clonotype came up once. Germline V gene lookup returns CDR1 DFQATT and CDR2 SNEGSKA (reference sequence). The CDR3 has 15 amino acids. Trimming cost V 3 bases and J 1 base; bases outside gene matches: 4.

Sequenced input: sorted CD4+, CD8+, or CD8+CD57+ T cells (not recorded which) from PBMCs. The TCR originated in a human donor with aplastic anemia. The chain is built from TRBV20-1 and TRBJ2-3; 10 nucleotides align to TRBD2. The CDR3 sequence: CSARATSGRTDTQYF. Written as DNA, the CDR3 is TGCAGTGCTAGGGCGACTAGCGGGCGCACAGATACGCAGTATTTT.